A single sample gave rise to the 2 T cell receptor delta chains below, sequenced in a study of gamma-delta chains in newborns, infants, children. TCRdb redid the clone calls on the reads with CATT. In the table there are more than 9,000 delta-chain clones, 20% to 25% of which are singletons. The specimen was blood. Receptor source: a child who was a newborn, infant or young child, either healthy, febrile or measles-vaccinated (not recorded which).

Notes on this clone: A read error may explain this, as a much larger clone is one base away. This chain links TRDV2 with TRDJ1; 7 bases align to TRDD3. V lost 0 bases and J lost 0; bases outside the gene matches: 24. This CDR3 has 22 amino acids. Germline V gives CDR1 GEAIGNYY, CDR2 EKD. The CDR3 protein is CACDTVGLGTGAELKYTDKLIF. CDR3 bases: TGTGCCTGTGACACCGTTGGCCTCGGTACTGGGGCGGAGCTCAAGTACACCGATAAACTCATCTTT.

As to this clone: A far larger clone is one base from this, pointing to a likely read error. The chain is built from TRDV2 and TRDJ1, with D possibly being TRDD3 (7 bases). Per germline, CDR1 GEAIGNYY and CDR2 EKD. The V end lost 1 base, the J end lost 0 bases, and 47 bases lay between the germline ends. There are 27 residues in the CDR3. CDR3 sequence reads: CACDTLPSYSSGDIDTPQIPYTDKLIF. Written as DNA, the CDR3 is TGTGCCTGTGACACGCTGCCGTCCTACTCATCCGGGGATATCGATACTCCACAGATCCCCTACACCGATAAACTCATCTTT.